Ten or more counts support the clone carrying this T cell receptor (beta chain). Antigen: not known. Both iRepertoire HTBI primers and Arm-PCR of CDR3 regions were used to build the TCR beta libraries. TCRdb passed the multiplex PCR reads through MiXCR, listing each CDR3 protein once. The sample lists around 500,000 distinct CDR3 sequences; roughly 20% were seen once. The source of the sample is a study of regulatory T cells in long-lasting Graves disease. Study-level information: Disease was considered persistent Graves' disease after over 5 years of antithyroid drugs (with positive TSH receptor antibodies). Study conclusions and caveats: TRBV28, TRBJ1-2 and TRBJ2-5 were segments that persistent disease favored. It is possible that accuracy was reduced by the small size of the sample.

Germline lookup yields CDR1 SQVTM and CDR2 ANQGSEA. The ends were cut back, 4 bases at V and 0 bases at J, with 10 bases in the middle. The length of the CDR3 is 13 residues. The time point here: persistent/refractory GD, antithyroid drugs over 5 years with positive TRAb. Generation of the TCR library employed RNA extracted from PBMCs. Roughly 10 milliliters of peripheral blood went into EDTA tubes. This clonotype originated in a female donor with Graves disease. The sequences come from peripheral blood mononuclear cells (PBMCs), collected when the disease was refractory, from a patient treated with antithyroid drugs. The chain employs TRBV29-1 and TRBJ2-7; no clear D gene. The CDR3: CSVATTNSYEQYF. The CDR3 nucleotides are TGCAGCGTTGCCACGACAAACTCCTACGAGCAGTACTTC.